The T cell receptor (beta chain) described here comes from a study of shared clonotypes between healthy human individuals. The assay was immunoSEQ multiplex PCR, and TCRdb's table has in-frame clones only and misses some. The profile shows roughly 700,000 clones, about 90% of them singletons. The CDR3 is made up of 14 amino acids. Germline values: CDR1 MDHEN, CDR2 SYDVKM. V was clipped by 6 bases and J by 1 base; unmatched bases: 4. Sequencing was performed on memory CD8+ T cells from PBMCs. Subset: CD45RO+ cells pooled with CCR7-negative TemRA cells. The clonotype comes from a man aged 18-30 years in good health. Some clones in this sample may be carry-over from other donors' samples. The chain links TRBV28 to TRBJ2-7; TRBD1 aligns across 9 bases. CDR3 nucleotides: TGTGCCAGCAGCCCCGGGACAGGGTCCTACGAGCAGTACTTC. As protein: CASSPGTGSYEQYF.